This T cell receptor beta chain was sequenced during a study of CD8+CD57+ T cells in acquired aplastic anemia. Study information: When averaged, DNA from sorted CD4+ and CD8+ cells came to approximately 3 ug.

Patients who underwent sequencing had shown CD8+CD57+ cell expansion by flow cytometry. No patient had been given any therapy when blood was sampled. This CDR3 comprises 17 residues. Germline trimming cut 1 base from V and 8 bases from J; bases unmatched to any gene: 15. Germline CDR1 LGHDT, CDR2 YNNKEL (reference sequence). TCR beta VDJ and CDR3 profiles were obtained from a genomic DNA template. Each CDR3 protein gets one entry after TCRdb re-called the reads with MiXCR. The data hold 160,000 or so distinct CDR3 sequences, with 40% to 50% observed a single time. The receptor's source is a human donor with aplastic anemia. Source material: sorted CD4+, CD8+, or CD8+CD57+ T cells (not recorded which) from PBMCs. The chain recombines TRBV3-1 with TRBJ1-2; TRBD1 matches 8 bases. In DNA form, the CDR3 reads TGTGCCAGCAGCCAAGGGACAGGGCCGCCAGCGGCTGAAGGCTACACCTTC. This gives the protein CASSQGTGPPAAEGYTF. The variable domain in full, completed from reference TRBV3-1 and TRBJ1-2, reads DTAVSQTPKYLVTQMGNDKSIKCEQNLGHDTMYWYKQDSKKFLKIMFSYNNKELIINETVPNRFSPKSPDKAHLNLHINSLELGDSAVYFCASSQGTGPPAAEGYTFGSGTRLTVV.